Shown below are 6 T cell receptor beta chains from a single sample sequenced in a study of type 1 regulatory T cells (dated by TCRdb to the early 2020s). No antigen is known for these receptors. The sequencer listed for this sample is Illumina MiSeq. TCRdb trimmed public reads at Q25 via fastp, called clones via MiXCR and kept in-frame beta chains. Rows with a matching CDR3 protein are joined into one entry that keeps the most common DNA and genes. The sample includes about 62,000 distinct CDR3 sequences, with over 50% observed a single time. Approximately 2% of the sample goes to the ten largest clones. The sample was cultured non-Tr1 T cells, either the whole culture or a sorted T cell fraction (not recorded which). Interpreted using the paper, the cell subset or site label stands for: non-Tr1 population from the T-allo10 product. These receptors all stem from a human donor in good health.

This clonotype has just a few counts. The chain employs TRBV7-2 and TRBJ2-3; perhaps D is TRBD1 or TRBD2 (10 bases each). The CDR3 spans 19 residues. Germline-derived CDR1 and CDR2 are SGHTA and FQGNSA. V was pared by 5 bases and J by 2 bases, with 26 bases between. The CDR3: CASSRRDRGLAPTTDTQYF. CDR3 bases: TGTGCCAGCAGCAGGAGGGACAGGGGACTAGCGCCTACCACAGATACGCAGTATTTT. The complete variable domain, with remaining parts taken from reference TRBV7-2 and TRBJ2-3, reads GAGVSQSPSNKVTEKGKDVELRCDPISGHTALYWYRQSLGQGLEFLIYFQGNSAPDKSGLPSDRFSAERTGGSVSTLTIQRTQQEDSAVYLCASSRRDRGLAPTTDTQYFGPGTRLTVL.

The V and J genes are TRBV5-1 and TRBJ2-6; no clear D. V gave up 2 bases and J gave up 2 bases, with 5 bases separating them. This CDR3 is 14 amino acids long. The germline V gene encodes CDR1 SGHRS and CDR2 YFSETQ. CDR3: CASSFWPGANVLTF. The CDR3 nucleotides are TGCGCCAGCAGCTTTTGGCCTGGGGCCAACGTCCTGACTTTC.

Only a few counts were recorded for this clonotype. This chain uses TRBV5-1 with TRBJ2-1; TRBD2 matches at 10 bases. The V segment lost 5 bases and the J segment 9 bases; nucleotides outside the gene matches: 14. This CDR3 has 16 residues. Germline V gene lookup returns CDR1 SGHRS and CDR2 YFSETQ. CDR3 DNA sequence: TGCGCCAGCAGTCACACACTAGCGGGAATGAGGGTTGAGCAGTTCTTC. Translation gives CASSHTLAGMRVEQFF.

This clonotype has just a few counts. This chain joins TRBV7-2 and TRBJ2-1, with D unclear. The length of the CDR3 is 14 residues. Per the germline V gene, CDR1 is SGHTA and CDR2 is FQGNSA. Trimming removed 1 base at V and 8 bases at J, with 12 bases between. Written as DNA, the CDR3 is TGTGCCAGCAGCTTAGTCTCCCAATGGGATGAGCAGTTCTTC. Residues: CASSLVSQWDEQFF.

This sequence joins TRBV7-9 and TRBJ1-1; TRBD1 aligns across 7 bases. Germline CDR1 SEHNR, CDR2 FQNEAQ (reference sequence). There are 15 residues in the CDR3. V lost 2 bases, J lost 3 bases, and 6 bases stayed unmatched. The chain's CDR3 is CASSLIAGGYTEAFF. CDR3 DNA: TGTGCCAGCAGCTTAATCGCAGGGGGTTACACTGAAGCTTTCTTT.

This clonotype was seen a few times. The genes are TRBV13 and TRBJ2-7, with TRBD2 matching 7 bases. The CDR3 is made up of 14 amino acids. V dropped 5 bases and J dropped 5; count of bases not matched to a gene: 9. Germline V gene data show CDR1 as PRHDT and CDR2 as FYEKMQ (reference sequence). In DNA form, the CDR3 reads TGTGCCAGCAGCGCCCGGCGGGAGCTGGACGAGCAGTACTTC. Its translation: CASSARRELDEQYF.